This TCR beta chain was identified during a study of T-cell memory formation after mild COVID-19. Overall study findings and caveats: That cross-reactive memory joined was suggested by some responding clones appearing in pre-infection memory. CD4+ bias marked clones expanding day 15 to 37, unlike balanced contracting clones.

In TCRdb, the 5' RACE reads were re-called with MiXCR into one record per CDR3 protein. This table has hundreds of thousands of distinct CDR3 sequences, roughly 25% appearing once. This CDR3 is 15 amino acids long. V was pared by 6 bases and J by 1 base, with 15 bases between. In regard to this clonotype: Its antigen remains unidentified.

This chain joins TRBV12-3 or TRBV12-4 and TRBJ1-1; D ambiguous. The sequence derives from an adult woman who had mild COVID-19 (a few samples of this study predate the infection). Cell type and time point are not known. Specimen: PBMCs or a T cell subset sorted from them (not recorded which). The CDR3 DNA sequence: TGTGCCAGCAGCCGTGAGCCTCGGGGGAACACTGAAGCTTTCTTT. The encoded protein is CASSREPRGNTEAFF.